This T cell receptor (beta chain) was sequenced for a study of blood T cell repertoires in COVID-19 (TCRdb year 2020). For the wider study: Collaborator samples came from the United States, Italy and Spain and covered acute and convalescent phases of COVID-19. The material from the prospective study consisted of cDNA or gDNA derived from T cells, B-cell-depleted T cells, or PBMCs. Where HLA class I and class II types were available, the types were taken from metadata supplied by the sample provider, not from assay-based typing. Samples were obtained from the ongoing ImmuneRACE study (first 160 participants) and from 1,200 or so subjects provided by 6 global collaborators. The repertoires were released in a freely available public database meant as a resource for research on the immune response to SARS-CoV-2. Sample metadata almost always included a de-identified subject ID, COVID-19 status, age in years and sex. Subjects who had been exposed to COVID-19, were actively infected with it, or had recovered from it provided the deeply sampled blood TCRbeta repertoires that made up the dataset.

Overall study outcomes, separate from this receptor: Clinical and demographic metadata were provided uncurated, with the amount varying by source and participant.

On this clone: The target of this receptor is not known. The input lacks base qualities; no much larger clone sits a single base away.

Looking up the germline V gene yields CDR1 SGHTS and CDR2 YDEGEE. Trimming removed 3 bases from V and 7 bases from J; the gene matches leave 8 bases unexplained. The CDR3 goes from the cysteine to the phenylalanine over 15 residues. Only the CDR3 portion is preserved as DNA: 45 bases, with reading frame beginning at the first base. TCRbeta CDR3 regions were amplified from genomic DNA by means of the immunoSEQ Assay, a bias-controlled multiplex PCR. As for the authors' bioinformatics: The number of nucleated cells in each sample was estimated from the amplification of reference gene primers within the assay. To quantify the absolute abundance of each unique TCRbeta CDR3 rearrangement, sequence reads were collapsed and filtered. Productive Simpson clonality was computed per sample as the square root of Simpson's diversity index over productive rearrangements. The clones in this table, taken by TCRdb from immuneACCESS, are in-frame only. Not every clone is retained; where verified, under half of the shortfall comes from an unresolved V gene, and the cause of the rest is unknown. The V and J calls and clone size come from that table; D and trimming were worked out from the DNA. In all, the sample holds about 280,000 clones, and about nine tenths of those were seen once. Of the sample, 2% to 2.5% is held by the ten largest clones.

Another Seattle source contributed samples from volunteer blood donors who had recovered from COVID-19. Collaborating institutions collected whole blood in K2EDTA tubes following their own protocols. For TCRbeta analysis, collaborator samples were shipped as frozen whole blood, as isolated PBMCs, or as DNA extracted from either sample type. The sequenced sample was peripheral blood. This sequence originates from a woman aged 45-59 years who had recovered from COVID-19. The chain is made from TRBV5-8 and TRBJ1-5; a stretch of 9 junction bases matches TRBD1. The encoded CDR3 is CASSSGTGKGQPQHF. The DNA sequence is TGTGCCAGCAGCTCCGGGACAGGGAAAGGGCAGCCCCAGCATTTT.